The 26 T cell receptor beta chains in this list originate from one sample, sequenced in a study of blood T cell repertoires in COVID-19. Produced via immunoSEQ multiplex PCR; TCRdb's table is partial and in-frame only. Of 99,000 or so clones listed, over 80% are singletons. What was sequenced was peripheral blood. These receptors were taken from a man between 65 and 79 years old with active or convalescent COVID-19.

The chain combines TRBV6-5 with TRBJ1-4; TRBD1 agrees at 7 bases. V gave up 5 bases and J gave up 10 bases; unmatched junction bases: 1. The CDR3 runs 11 residues. Per the germline V gene, CDR1 is MNHEY and CDR2 is SVGAGI. CDR3 protein: CASSPGGKLFF. In nucleotides, the CDR3 is TGTGCCAGCAGTCCAGGGGGAAAACTGTTTTTT.

This clone is a singleton in its sample. The chain joins TRBV30 to TRBJ2-3, with D possibly matching TRBD2 (6 bases). V was shortened by 4 bases and J by 0 bases, with 8 bases between the two germline ends. Germline CDR1 GTSNPN, CDR2 SVGIG (reference sequence). This CDR3 has 13 amino acids. The CDR3 spells CAWTGVSTDTQYF. In nucleotides, the CDR3 is TGTGCCTGGACGGGGGTCAGCACAGATACGCAGTATTTT.

The genes are TRBV18 and TRBJ1-1; 7 bases line up with TRBD1. V lost 0 bases to trimming and J lost 1 base; unmatched junction nucleotides: 2. The CDR3 length is 15 residues. Germline CDR1 and CDR2: KGHSH and LQKENI. DNA of the CDR3: TGTGCCAGCTCACCACCGGGACAGAGGAACACTGAAGCTTTCTTT. It is translated as CASSPPGQRNTEAFF.

The chain combines TRBV28 with TRBJ2-5; the match to TRBD1 covers 9 bases. The trim removed 5 bases at V and 4 bases at J, leaving 14 bases unmatched. The CDR3 is made up of 17 amino acids. Per the germline V gene, CDR1 is MDHEN and CDR2 is SYDVKM. CDR3 in amino acids: CASSHMQTGGTRETQYF. The CDR3 DNA reads as TGTGCCAGCAGTCATATGCAGACAGGGGGGACCCGAGAGACCCAGTACTTC.

This chain connects TRBV5-1 to TRBJ2-6, with 11 positions matching TRBD1. Per germline, CDR1 SGHRS and CDR2 YFSETQ. CDR3 length: 18 residues. Trimming removed 4 bases from V and 4 bases from J; junction bases left unmatched: 10. CDR3 in amino acids: CASSPGTGGFFGANVLTF. In DNA, the CDR3 is TGCGCCAGCAGCCCTGGGACAGGGGGTTTTTTCGGGGCCAACGTCCTGACTTTC.

This chain links TRBV5-1 with TRBJ1-2; possible D gene TRBD1, 6 bases. The CDR3 runs 15 residues. Deletions cut 3 bases from V and 6 bases from J, with 18 bases between. Germline loops: CDR1 SGHRS, CDR2 YFSETQ. CDR3 region: CASSSDSPVLDGYTF. In DNA form, the CDR3 reads TGCGCCAGCAGCTCGGACAGCCCAGTCCTCGATGGCTACACCTTC. Using reference TRBV5-1 and TRBJ1-2 for the parts outside the CDR3, the full variable domain is KAGVTQTPRYLIKTRGQQVTLSCSPISGHRSVSWYQQTPGQGLQFLFEYFSETQRNKGNFPGRFSGRQFSNSRSEMNVSTLELGDSALYLCASSSDSPVLDGYTFGSGTRLTVV.

The genes are TRBV9 and TRBJ2-7, with 8 bases fitting TRBD1. The V segment lost 0 bases and the J segment 4 bases; nucleotides outside the gene matches: 3. This CDR3 contains 14 residues. Germline-derived CDR1 and CDR2 are SGDLS and YYNGEE. The CDR3, as DNA: TGTGCCAGCAGCGTAGAGCAGGGGGCTTACGAGCAGTACTTC. Translation: CASSVEQGAYEQYF.

About this clone itself: The same CDR3 can be traced to other DNA sequences in this sample. The V and J genes are TRBV3-1 (or the pseudogene TRBV3-2) and TRBJ2-5; TRBD1 is a possible D gene (6 bases). The V and J ends lost 2 bases and 2 bases respectively, with 6 bases between them. CDR3 length: 13 amino acids. Germline V CDR1 and CDR2: LGHDT, YNNKEL (reference sequence). The CDR3 region is CASSQRGQETQYF. The CDR3 nucleotides are TGTGCCAGCAGCCAAAGGGGGCAAGAGACCCAGTACTTC.

The chain has TRBV5-1 and TRBJ1-5, with a tentative D call TRBD1 (6 bases). Germline CDR1 SGHRS, CDR2 YFSETQ. The CDR3 consists of 15 residues. The V end lost 0 bases, the J end lost 4 bases, and 11 bases lay between the germline ends. The CDR3 loop is CASSLGGQRNQPQHF. CDR3 in DNA: TGCGCCAGCAGCTTGGGGGGGCAGAGGAATCAGCCCCAGCATTTT.

This clone was detected once. The chain carries TRBV2 and TRBJ2-3; D unresolved. The CDR3 is made up of 12 amino acids. Trimming took off 4 bases at V and 5 bases at J, with 7 bases between the two ends. Germline V lookup: CDR1 SNHLY, CDR2 FYNNEI. The CDR3 DNA sequence: TGTGCCAGCAGTGTATCTCTAGATACGCAGTATTTT. It translates to CASSVSLDTQYF.

V and J are TRBV5-1 and TRBJ2-1, with a tentative D call TRBD2 (5 bases). The CDR3 contains 14 residues. Germline V gives CDR1 SGHRS, CDR2 YFSETQ. Trimming cost V 0 bases and J 9 bases, with 13 bases left between them. The CDR3 DNA is TGCGCCAGCAGCTTGGGGGAGATAAACACTGAGCAGTTCTTC. This encodes CASSLGEINTEQFF.

This chain joins TRBV5-4 and TRBJ2-5; D uncertain. Germline CDR1 is SGHNT and CDR2 is YYREEE (reference sequence). The length of the CDR3 is 12 residues. V was clipped by 3 bases and J by 1 base, with 4 bases between them. In DNA form, the CDR3 reads TGTGCCAGCAGCTCCCGCCAAGAGACCCAGTACTTC. As protein: CASSSRQETQYF.

The chain joins TRBV3-1 (or the pseudogene TRBV3-2) to TRBJ1-1; 10 nucleotides align to TRBD1. Germline loops: CDR1 LGHDT, CDR2 YNNKEL (reference sequence). V lost 1 base, J lost 4 bases, and 0 bases stayed unmatched. The CDR3 runs 14 residues. The CDR3 loop reads CASSQGDRGTEAFF. CDR3 nucleotide sequence: TGTGCCAGCAGCCAAGGGGACAGGGGCACTGAAGCTTTCTTT.

This clone was detected only once. CDR3 DNA: TGTGCCAGCAGTGCAAAGGTGTCATTCAGGTACGAGCAGTACTTC. Translated, it gives CASSAKVSFRYEQYF. V and J are TRBV5-6 and TRBJ2-7, with D hard to call. Trimming stripped 5 bases from V and 4 bases from J, with 19 bases between. The CDR3 spans 15 residues. The germline CDR1 and CDR2 sequences are SGHDT and YYEEEE. Together with reference TRBV5-6 and TRBJ2-7, the CDR3 gives the full variable domain: DAGVTQSPTHLIKTRGQQVTLRCSPKSGHDTVSWYQQALGQGPQFIFQYYEEEERQRGNFPDRFSGHQFPNYSSELNVNALLLGDSALYLCASSAKVSFRYEQYFGPGTRLTVT.

The rearrangement uses TRBV15 and TRBJ1-5, with D tentatively TRBD1 (5 bases). Per germline, CDR1 LNHNV and CDR2 YYDKDF (reference sequence). The CDR3 spans 17 residues. V dropped 2 bases and J dropped 3 bases, with 17 bases sitting between them. The CDR3 is CATSRPRGAGFNQPQHF. CDR3 sequence (DNA): TGTGCCACCAGCAGACCGCGCGGCGCAGGGTTCAATCAGCCCCAGCATTTT. Drawing the rest from reference TRBV15 and TRBJ1-5, the complete variable domain is DAMVIQNPRYQVTQFGKPVTLSCSQTLNHNVMYWYQQKSSQAPKLLFHYYDKDFNNEADTPDNFQSRRPNTSFCFLDIRSPGLGDTAMYLCATSRPRGAGFNQPQHFGDGTRLSIL.

The chain carries TRBV18 and TRBJ2-3; TRBD2 aligns across 14 bases. V lost 4 bases, J lost 2 bases, and 5 bases stayed unmatched. The CDR3 length is 17 residues. CDR1 is KGHSH and CDR2 is LQKENI in the germline V gene. The CDR3 DNA sequence: TGTGCCAGCTCACACGGGACTAGCGGGGGAAACACAGATACGCAGTATTTT. It translates to CASSHGTSGGNTDTQYF.

The chain employs TRBV3-1 (or the pseudogene TRBV3-2) and TRBJ2-5, with D possibly TRBD1 on 6 matching bases. Per the germline V gene, CDR1 is LGHDT and CDR2 is YNNKEL (reference sequence). The CDR3 is 15 residues long. V shed 4 bases and J shed 7 bases, with 19 bases lying between them. The CDR3 here is CASSRVLGGFGTQYF. The CDR3 DNA sequence: TGTGCCAGCAGCCGAGTACTAGGGGGATTCGGGACCCAGTACTTC.

The CDR3 nucleotides read TGCAGCGTTTACTCCGAAGCGGGGTCTGGATATGGCTACACCTTC. Amino acid sequence: CSVYSEAGSGYGYTF. The V gene is TRBV29-1, the J gene TRBJ1-2; no clear D gene. V shed 5 bases and J shed 5 bases, with 21 bases lying between them. This CDR3 has 15 amino acids. Germline values: CDR1 SQVTM, CDR2 ANQGSEA.

The chain links TRBV5-1 to TRBJ1-2; maybe TRBD1 (5 bases). From germline, CDR1 is SGHRS and CDR2 YFSETQ. V was cut by 6 bases and J by 0 bases, with 12 bases left in between. The CDR3 runs 14 residues. CDR3 sequence (DNA): TGCGCCAGCACCTGGGGCAGCGCTAACTATGGCTACACCTTC. Encoded protein: CASTWGSANYGYTF.

CDR3 sequence: CASSPIGQVPYGYTF. The CDR3 nucleotides are TGTGCCAGCTCACCAATCGGACAGGTCCCCTATGGCTACACCTTC. This chain links TRBV18 with TRBJ1-2; 7 bases match TRBD1. Germline CDR1 KGHSH, CDR2 LQKENI. Unmatched junction bases numbered 7, after V lost 2 bases and J lost 4 bases. The CDR3 runs to 15 residues.

The rearrangement links TRBV6-2 or TRBV6-3 to TRBJ1-5; tentative D call: TRBD1 (6 bases). Germline V gene sequence: CDR1 MNHEY, CDR2 SVGEGT. V lost 6 bases to trimming and J lost 6 bases, with 15 bases between them. The CDR3 is made up of 14 amino acids. The CDR3 sequence is CASSHRAVGQPQHF. The CDR3 nucleotides read TGTGCCAGCAGCCACAGGGCGGTGGGTCAGCCCCAGCATTTT.

V gene TRBV10-3 combines with J gene TRBJ2-7, with 9 nucleotides matching TRBD1. This CDR3 has 14 residues. Germline V gene data show CDR1 as ENHRY and CDR2 as SYGVKD. The V and J ends lost 0 bases and 7 bases, in that order; junction bases with no gene match: 4. In DNA, the CDR3 is TGTGCCATCAGTGAGTCGAACAGGGGGCATGAGCAGTACTTC. Amino acids: CAISESNRGHEQYF.

The CDR3 protein is CASSLVPRGAVGDEQFF. DNA of the CDR3: TGTGCCAGCAGCTTAGTCCCGCGGGGGGCCGTTGGAGATGAGCAGTTCTTC. The V call is TRBV7-2, the J call TRBJ2-1, with 8 bases lining up with TRBD2. CDR1 is SGHTA, CDR2 FQGNSA, per germline. The ends lost 1 base at V and 8 bases at J; junction bases unmatched: 13. This CDR3 contains 17 residues.

CDR3 in DNA: TGTGCCAGCAGCTACCCTCGCAGGGTAAACTACAATGAGCAGTTCTTC. Residues: CASSYPRRVNYNEQFF. V gene TRBV12-1 combines with J gene TRBJ2-1; TRBD1, as called in the table, went unchecked against the DNA. TRBV12-1 is termed a pseudogene. The CDR3 has 16 residues.

This clone was found a few times. The rearrangement uses TRBV2 and TRBJ1-4; 8 bases map to TRBD1. The germline CDR1 and CDR2 sequences are SNHLY and FYNNEI. The CDR3 contains 14 residues. Germline trimming cut 6 bases from V and 8 bases from J; bases unmatched to any gene: 8. The CDR3 reads CASSPDRGGEKLFF. Written as DNA, the CDR3 is TGTGCCAGCAGCCCCGACAGGGGTGGGGAAAAACTGTTTTTT.

Only one count was recorded for this clone. The rearrangement joins TRBV4-2 to TRBJ1-4, with TRBD1 matching 7 bases. Trimming took 4 bases from V and 12 from J; bases not matched to a gene: 5. This CDR3 comprises 12 residues. Germline V lookup: CDR1 LGHNA, CDR2 YNFKEQ. The CDR3, as DNA: TGTGCCAGCAGCCTTTCTACAGGGGAACTGTTTTTT. Translation gives CASSLSTGELFF.